The present TCR beta chain was sequenced within a study of OX40 agonist ivuxolimab in advanced cancers. Background on the study: Two patients with cutaneous melanoma and one with hepatocellular carcinoma, three in total, showed partial responses. Points from the study as a whole: Near-lowest levels of clonal expansion characterized partial responders at 0.1-3.0 mg/kg. Researchers report that CD8+ T cells had, on average, more expanded clones than CD4+.

The germline CDR1 and CDR2 sequences are SGHNT and YYREEE (reference sequence). This CDR3 is 14 amino acids long. V gave up 1 base and J gave up 4 bases, with 11 bases separating them. This clone was counted once. Antigen: not known. Sequencing used immunoSEQ multiplex PCR; TCRdb keeps in-frame clones, though not all of them. Among nearly 55,000 clones listed, 85% to 90% were seen once. J is TRBJ1-2 and V is TRBV5-4; D is possibly TRBD1 (6 bases). The sample consisted of CD4+ or CD8+ T cells sorted from blood, taken in a trial of the OX40 agonist ivuxolimab. The sequence derives from an adult with an advanced solid tumor such as melanoma, head and neck, liver or kidney cancer. This CDR3 reads CASSLKGGGYGYTF. The CDR3 coding sequence is TGTGCCAGCAGCTTGAAGGGGGGCGGCTATGGCTACACCTTC. The entire variable domain, with the rest obtained from reference TRBV5-4 and TRBJ1-2, is as follows: ETGVTQSPTHLIKTRGQQVTLRCSSQSGHNTVSWYQQALGQGPQFIFQYYREEENGRGNFPPRFSGLQFPNYSSELNVNALELDDSALYLCASSLKGGGYGYTFGSGTRLTVV.